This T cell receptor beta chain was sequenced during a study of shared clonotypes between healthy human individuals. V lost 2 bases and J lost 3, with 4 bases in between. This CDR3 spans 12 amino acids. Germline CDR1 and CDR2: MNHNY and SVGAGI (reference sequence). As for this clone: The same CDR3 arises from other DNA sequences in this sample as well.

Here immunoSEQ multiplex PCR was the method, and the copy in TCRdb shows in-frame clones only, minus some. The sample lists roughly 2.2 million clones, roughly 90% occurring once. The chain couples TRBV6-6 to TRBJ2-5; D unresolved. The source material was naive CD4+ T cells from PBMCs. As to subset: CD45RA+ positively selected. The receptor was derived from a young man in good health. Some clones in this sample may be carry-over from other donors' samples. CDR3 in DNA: TGTGCCAGCAGTTACGGAGAAGAGACCCAGTACTTC. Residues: CASSYGEETQYF.